These 19 T cell receptor beta chains were sequenced from one sample in a study of radiotherapy plus CTLA-4 blockade in lung cancer. Profiled with immunoSEQ multiplex PCR; TCRdb holds only in-frame clones, not every one. The sample includes 90,000 to 130,000 clones, around 84% seen only once; the top ten take around 3%. The sequences come from peripheral blood, collected from a patient treated with radiotherapy plus ipilimumab. These TCRs come from a human donor with non-small cell lung cancer that progressed on radiotherapy plus ipilimumab. Some clones in this sample may be carry-over from other donors' samples.

The chain employs TRBV10-3 and TRBJ1-2; 7 bases map to TRBD1. V lost 6 bases to trimming and J lost 2 bases; unmatched junction nucleotides: 3. Germline CDR1 reads ENHRY; CDR2 reads SYGVKD. The CDR3 has 13 amino acids. CDR3 region: CAISPGQNYGYTF. In DNA form, the CDR3 reads TGTGCCATCAGCCCGGGACAGAACTATGGCTACACCTTC.

This clone came up a few times. The gene calls are TRBV20-1 and TRBJ2-3; D assignment may be TRBD1 or TRBD2 (5 bases each). CDR3 length equals 11 residues. The V gene lost 6 bases and the J gene lost 8 bases, with 12 bases spanning the gap. Germline V CDR1 and CDR2: DFQATT, SNEGSKA (reference sequence). The CDR3 is CSASLGATQYF. Written as DNA, the CDR3 is TGCAGTGCCAGCCTCGGGGCTACGCAGTATTTT.

The genes are TRBV19 and TRBJ2-7, with 8 bases matching TRBD1. J lost 3 bases, V lost 7 bases, and 8 bases had no gene match. Germline V gene lookup returns CDR1 LNHDA and CDR2 SQIVND (reference sequence). This CDR3 is built from 14 residues. In DNA, the CDR3 is TGTGCCAGTACGGGACAGGTGGGCAACTACGAGCAGTACTTC. Translated: CASTGQVGNYEQYF.

The chain combines TRBV6-5 with TRBJ1-2; unclear D gene. V dropped 6 bases and J dropped 1 base, with 9 bases sitting between them. This CDR3 has 13 amino acids. The germline CDR1 and CDR2 sequences are MNHEY and SVGAGI. CDR3: CASREDFNYGYTF. The CDR3 region has the DNA TGTGCCAGCAGAGAGGACTTTAACTATGGCTACACCTTC.

The chain's CDR3 is CASSGYQPQHF. The CDR3 nucleotides read TGTGCCAGCAGCGGATATCAGCCCCAGCATTTT. The chain is built from TRBV6-1 and TRBJ1-5, with unresolved D. The CDR3 extends over 11 amino acids. CDR1 is MNHNS, CDR2 SASEGT, per germline. Trimming stripped 6 bases from V and 5 bases from J, with 5 bases between.

The V gene is TRBV2, the J gene TRBJ2-1; either TRBD1 or TRBD2 may supply D (6 bases each). V was clipped by 3 bases and J by 0 bases, with 9 bases between them. Per germline, CDR1 SNHLY and CDR2 FYNNEI. This CDR3 has 15 residues. CDR3 in DNA: TGTGCCAGCAGTGAGAGGGGGGACTCCTACAATGAGCAGTTCTTC. It specifies CASSERGDSYNEQFF. The variable domain in full, completed from reference TRBV2 and TRBJ2-1, reads EPEVTQTPSHQVTQMGQEVILRCVPISNHLYFYWYRQILGQKVEFLVSFYNNEISEKSEIFDDQFSVERPDGSNFTLKIRSTKLEDSAMYFCASSERGDSYNEQFFGPGTRLTVL.

V and J are TRBV9 and TRBJ2-1, with D possibly being TRBD2 (5 bases). The CDR3 consists of 14 residues. Germline loops: CDR1 SGDLS, CDR2 YYNGEE. V shed 6 bases and J shed 4 bases, with 14 bases lying between them. Written as DNA, the CDR3 is TGTGCCAGCAATAGGGCGGGCGAGTACAATGAGCAGTTCTTC. Encoded protein: CASNRAGEYNEQFF.

This rearrangement joins TRBV5-1 to TRBJ1-6; 8 bases align to TRBD1. Losses at the gene ends were 2 bases for V and 7 bases for J; bases not matched to a gene: 14. The CDR3 covers 18 residues. The V gene's germline CDR1 is SGHRS and CDR2 YFSETQ. CDR3 region: CASSFRPGRTGTNSPLHF. Here the CDR3 DNA reads TGCGCCAGCAGCTTCCGGCCTGGCCGGACAGGGACAAATTCACCCCTCCACTTT. The full variable domain, its missing parts supplied by reference TRBV5-1 and TRBJ1-6, is KAGVTQTPRYLIKTRGQQVTLSCSPISGHRSVSWYQQTPGQGLQFLFEYFSETQRNKGNFPGRFSGRQFSNSRSEMNVSTLELGDSALYLCASSFRPGRTGTNSPLHFGNGTRLTVT.

The V call is TRBV7-9, the J call TRBJ1-4; D unclear. V lost 4 bases and J 2 bases, leaving 8 bases between the germline ends. Germline CDR1 is SEHNR and CDR2 is FQNEAQ (reference sequence). The CDR3 loop spans 14 amino acids. CDR3 residues: CASSSLRTNEKLFF. The CDR3 coding sequence is TGTGCCAGCAGCTCCCTGAGGACTAATGAAAAACTGTTTTTT.

The rearrangement links TRBV6-6 to TRBJ2-7; TRBD2 might be the D (6 bases). V lost 2 bases, J lost 2 bases, and 13 bases lay in between. This CDR3 has 15 amino acids. The germline V gene has CDR1 MNHNY and CDR2 SVGAGI (reference sequence). Here the CDR3 DNA reads TGTGCCAGCAGTTACGTGAGACTAGAGGCCTACGAGCAGTACTTC. Translation: CASSYVRLEAYEQYF.

V is TRBV28 and J is TRBJ2-5; tentatively, D is TRBD2 (7 bases). The germline V gene has CDR1 MDHEN and CDR2 SYDVKM. This CDR3 region has 14 residues. V gave up 5 bases and J gave up 2 bases, with 12 bases separating them. CDR3 protein: CASSGQRGQETQYF. CDR3 nucleotides: TGTGCCAGCAGTGGACAGCGGGGACAAGAGACCCAGTACTTC.

The rearrangement links TRBV25-1 to TRBJ1-6; TRBD1 matches at 9 bases. Germline CDR1 is MGHDK and CDR2 is SYGVNS. V was pared by 4 bases and J by 6 bases, with 1 base of the junction left unmatched. The CDR3 runs 14 residues. CDR3 in amino acids: CASSATGGNSPLHF. The CDR3 DNA is TGTGCCAGCAGTGCGACAGGGGGTAATTCACCCCTCCACTTT.

The genes are TRBV4-3 and TRBJ2-1; perhaps D is TRBD1 or TRBD2 (6 bases each). The CDR3 totals 16 residues. Trimming pared 5 bases from V and 2 bases from J, leaving 16 bases between. Germline CDR1 LGHNA, CDR2 YSLEER. The CDR3: CASSSRRGAPYNEQFF. CDR3 bases: TGCGCCAGCAGCTCCCGTAGGGGGGCCCCCTACAATGAGCAGTTCTTC.

The CDR3 is CASSSIKLDTQYF. The CDR3 DNA reads TGTGCCAGCAGCTCCATTAAATTAGATACGCAGTATTTT. V is TRBV7-2 and J is TRBJ2-3; D is uncertain. Trimming cost V 4 bases and J 5 bases, with 10 bases left between them. The CDR3 runs to 13 residues. CDR1 and CDR2 from the germline V gene are SGHTA and FQGNSA.

The chain uses TRBV6-1 and TRBJ2-2; D is undetermined. CDR1 MNHNS and CDR2 SASEGT come from the germline V gene. V lost 1 base to trimming and J lost 5 bases, with 5 bases between them. This CDR3 is 13 amino acids long. The CDR3 DNA follows: TGTGCCAGCAGTGAAGGCGGAACCGGGGAGCTGTTTTTT. It translates to CASSEGGTGELFF.

J is TRBJ2-1 and V is TRBV7-9, with 12 bases that match TRBD2. This CDR3 is 15 amino acids long. Germline V gene lookup returns CDR1 SEHNR and CDR2 FQNEAQ (reference sequence). V shed 4 bases and J 13 bases; nucleotides not matched to a gene: 11. CDR3 sequence (DNA): TGTGCCAGCAGCTCCACCCAAGCGGGACTAGCGGGTCAGTTCTTC. Encoded protein: CASSSTQAGLAGQFF. Full variable domain (outside the CDR3, taken from reference TRBV7-9 and TRBJ2-1): DTGVSQNPRHKITKRGQNVTFRCDPISEHNRLYWYRQTLGQGPEFLTYFQNEAQLEKSRLLSDRFSAERPKGSFSTLEIQRTEQGDSAMYLCASSSTQAGLAGQFFGPGTRLTVL.

DNA of the CDR3: TGTGCCAGCAGTTACCCCGGGACCAGCTACGAGCAGTACTTC. It encodes CASSYPGTSYEQYF. V gene TRBV6-6 combines with J gene TRBJ2-7, with D perhaps being TRBD1 or TRBD2 (5 bases each). Per germline, CDR1 MNHNY and CDR2 SVGAGI (reference sequence). The CDR3 length is 14 residues. Trimming took off 2 bases at V and 3 bases at J, with 11 bases between the two ends.

This chain joins TRBV18 and TRBJ1-2, with TRBD1 matching over 7 bases. Germline loops: CDR1 KGHSH, CDR2 LQKENI. The V and J ends lost 6 bases and 6 bases, in that order; junction bases with no gene match: 10. This CDR3 has 14 amino acids. In DNA form, the CDR3 reads TGTGCCAGCTCGCAGATGACAGGGTTCGATGGCTACACCTTC. Translated: CASSQMTGFDGYTF. The whole variable domain, remainder taken from reference TRBV18 and TRBJ1-2, is NAGVMQNPRHLVRRRGQEARLRCSPMKGHSHVYWYRQLPEEGLKFMVYLQKENIIDESGMPKERFSAEFPKEGPSILRIQQVVRGDSAAYFCASSQMTGFDGYTFGSGTRLTVV.

This CDR3 is CATSRVGGEFWPQHF. The CDR3 nucleotides read TGTGCCACCAGCAGAGTTGGAGGGGAATTTTGGCCCCAGCATTTT. The chain recombines TRBV15 with TRBJ1-5; perhaps TRBD1 as D (5 bases). CDR3 length: 15 amino acids. Trimming left V 1 base short and J 9 bases short, with 16 bases between. CDR1 is LNHNV, CDR2 YYDKDF, per germline (reference sequence). Filled out from reference TRBV15 and TRBJ1-5, the complete variable domain reads DAMVIQNPRYQVTQFGKPVTLSCSQTLNHNVMYWYQQKSSQAPKLLFHYYDKDFNNEADTPDNFQSRRPNTSFCFLDIRSPGLGDTAMYLCATSRVGGEFWPQHFGDGTRLSIL.